A single sample gave rise to the 27 T cell receptor beta chains below, sequenced in a study of control samples from healthy donors and cancer patients. The protocol was immunoSEQ multiplex PCR, while the TCRdb copy is restricted to in-frame clones and leaves out a portion. Among under 150,000 clones listed, 93% were seen once. The specimen sequenced was blood. These receptors were obtained from a young man in good health.

The chain links TRBV5-4 to TRBJ1-2, with D possibly matching TRBD1 (5 bases). The V gene's germline CDR1 is SGHNT and CDR2 YYREEE (reference sequence). The V gene lost 4 bases and the J gene lost 8 bases, with 24 bases spanning the gap. The CDR3 extends over 16 amino acids. The CDR3 reads CASSRAGSSPFEGYTF. The CDR3 region has the DNA TGTGCCAGCAGCCGAGCAGGGTCATCACCCTTCGAGGGCTACACCTTC.

This clone was counted once. In nucleotides, the CDR3 is TGCGCCAGCAGTGTCCAGACAGGGAAGAACACTGAAGCTTTCTTT. Encoded protein: CASSVQTGKNTEAFF. The chain links TRBV10-2 to TRBJ1-1; 7 bases agree with TRBD1. CDR3 size: 15 residues. V lost 4 bases to trimming and J lost 1 base; unmatched junction nucleotides: 6. Germline V gene data show CDR1 as WSHSY and CDR2 as SAAADI.

V is TRBV18 and J is TRBJ1-2; perhaps TRBD1 as D (5 bases). Germline V lookup: CDR1 KGHSH, CDR2 LQKENI. Trimming cost V 0 bases and J 8 bases, with 10 bases left between them. This CDR3 has 13 amino acids. This chain's CDR3 is CASSPPGRPGYTF. The CDR3 DNA reads as TGTGCCAGCTCACCACCGGGACGGCCCGGCTACACCTTC.

CDR3 sequence: CASIRHPSGANTDTQYF. In DNA, the CDR3 is TGTGCCAGCATCCGACACCCTAGCGGGGCCAACACAGATACGCAGTATTTT. The chain carries TRBV7-2 and TRBJ2-3; TRBD2 matches 9 bases. The CDR3 loop spans 17 amino acids. J lost 2 bases, V lost 7 bases, and 13 bases had no gene match. Looked up from germline, CDR1 is SGHTA and CDR2 is FQGNSA.

This chain links TRBV3-1 (or the pseudogene TRBV3-2) with TRBJ1-1, with no clear D. Germline assignment: CDR1 LGHDT and CDR2 YNNKEL (reference sequence). V lost 0 bases and J 0 bases, leaving 8 bases between the germline ends. This CDR3 comprises 15 residues. The CDR3 sequence is CASSQDGALNTEAFF. In nucleotides, the CDR3 is TGTGCCAGCAGCCAAGACGGAGCTTTGAACACTGAAGCTTTCTTT.

V and J are TRBV28 and TRBJ1-1; the D gene is possibly TRBD1 (5 bases). Trimming removed 6 bases at V and 6 bases at J, with 17 bases between. The CDR3 spans 14 residues. Germline CDR1 reads MDHEN; CDR2 reads SYDVKM. The CDR3 bases are TGTGCCAGCAGGACGGGACTATCTATCCCTGAAGCTTTCTTT. Encoded protein: CASRTGLSIPEAFF.

This clone occurred once. The chain employs TRBV24-1 and TRBJ1-4, with a possible D match to TRBD1 (5 bases). V was shortened by 0 bases and J by 8 bases, with 15 bases between the two germline ends. CDR3 length: 16 residues. Looked up from germline, CDR1 is KGHDR and CDR2 is SFDVKD. The DNA for the CDR3 is TGTGCCACCAGTGATTTGGAGGGCAGGGCCGGGGAAAAACTGTTTTTT. It translates to CATSDLEGRAGEKLFF.

This chain connects TRBV29-1 to TRBJ1-2; 9 positions match TRBD1. The J segment lost 5 bases and the V segment lost 2 bases, leaving 3 bases of the junction unmatched. Germline CDR1 and CDR2: SQVTM and ANQGSEA. The CDR3 totals 13 residues. The CDR3 protein is CSVEIGTGYGYTF. The CDR3 DNA is TGCAGCGTTGAAATAGGGACAGGGTATGGCTACACCTTC.

The chain recombines TRBV5-6 with TRBJ1-4; 9 bases line up with TRBD1. Trimming cost V 3 bases and J 7 bases; bases outside gene matches: 4. Germline CDR1 SGHDT, CDR2 YYEEEE. CDR3 size: 14 residues. CDR3 residues: CASSYGTGTEKLFF. CDR3 bases: TGTGCCAGCAGCTACGGGACAGGGACTGAAAAACTGTTTTTT.

This chain connects TRBV3-1 (or the pseudogene TRBV3-2) to TRBJ2-1; weak D call: TRBD2 (5 bases). V lost 1 base to trimming and J lost 4 bases, with 11 bases between them. Germline CDR1 and CDR2: LGHDT and YNNKEL (reference sequence). This CDR3 comprises 15 residues. The CDR3, as DNA: TGTGCCAGCAGCCAAGGTATGAGGGTATACAATGAGCAGTTCTTC. Translation: CASSQGMRVYNEQFF.

This chain uses TRBV28 with TRBJ2-5; D is ambiguous. This CDR3 has 13 amino acids. Germline values: CDR1 MDHEN, CDR2 SYDVKM. The V gene lost 5 bases and the J gene lost 5 bases, with 12 bases spanning the gap. The CDR3 is CASSPDITETQYF. In nucleotides, the CDR3 is TGTGCCAGCAGTCCAGACATAACCGAGACCCAGTACTTC.

The V gene is TRBV27, the J gene TRBJ1-1; tentative D call: TRBD1 (5 bases). This CDR3 is built from 14 residues. Germline CDR1 and CDR2: MNHEY and SMNVEV (reference sequence). Between the trimmed V and J ends, which lost 7 bases and 3 bases, there was a span of 15 bases. This chain's CDR3 is CASNRGPPHTEAFF. The CDR3 region has the DNA TGTGCCAGCAATCGGGGCCCTCCCCACACTGAAGCTTTCTTT.

This rearrangement joins TRBV12-3 or TRBV12-4 to TRBJ1-2, with D uncertain. V was shortened by 3 bases and J by 3 bases, with 2 bases between the two germline ends. This CDR3 region has 11 residues. The CDR3 nucleotides are TGTGCCAGCAGTTTGGACTATGGCTACACCTTC. Encoded protein: CASSLDYGYTF.

This chain links TRBV20-1 with TRBJ1-2; no firm D call. Germline V gene sequence: CDR1 DFQATT, CDR2 SNEGSKA (reference sequence). The CDR3 sequence is 14 residues long. With 3 bases removed from V and 4 bases from J, the gap between germline ends came to 15 bases. The CDR3: CSASVTQHPYGYTF. The CDR3 DNA is TGCAGTGCTAGTGTGACGCAACACCCCTATGGCTACACCTTC.

For the CDR3, the DNA is TGTGCCAGCAGTCCCCCGGGGGGCGGTGAAAAACTGTTTTTT. This translates into CASSPPGGGEKLFF. The chain has TRBV5-4 and TRBJ1-4, with D maybe TRBD1 (6 bases). Trimming removed 5 bases from V and 7 bases from J, with 15 bases in between. Germline-derived CDR1 and CDR2 are SGHNT and YYREEE (reference sequence). This CDR3 comprises 14 residues.

The chain joins TRBV4-2 to TRBJ2-3; 13 bases are a match to TRBD2. There are 17 residues in the CDR3. V dropped 2 bases and J dropped 2; count of bases not matched to a gene: 4. Germline CDR1 and CDR2: LGHNA and YNFKEQ. The CDR3 region is CASSQLGTSGVTDTQYF. The CDR3 nucleotides are TGTGCCAGCAGCCAACTAGGGACTAGCGGGGTCACAGATACGCAGTATTTT.

The chain is built from TRBV27 and TRBJ1-1, with D possibly being TRBD1 (6 bases). This CDR3 comprises 13 residues. In germline, CDR1 is MNHEY, CDR2 SMNVEV (reference sequence). The V and J ends lost 6 bases and 4 bases respectively, with 12 bases between them. The CDR3 coding sequence is TGTGCCAGCAGCGCAGGGGCCTCCACTGAAGCTTTCTTT. This sequence encodes CASSAGASTEAFF.

This chain joins TRBV19 and TRBJ2-1, with TRBD2 matching over 12 bases. The CDR3 has 15 amino acids. The V gene's germline CDR1 is LNHDA and CDR2 SQIVND (reference sequence). V lost 6 bases and J lost 4; bases outside the gene matches: 4. The CDR3 DNA is TGTGCCAGTAGCGACCTAGCGGGGGGGTACAATGAGCAGTTCTTC. It specifies CASSDLAGGYNEQFF.

V is TRBV7-9 and J is TRBJ2-1; no definite D call. V lost 5 bases, J lost 0 bases, and 5 bases lay in between. This CDR3 has 13 amino acids. Germline V gene sequence: CDR1 SEHNR, CDR2 FQNEAQ (reference sequence). The CDR3 DNA reads as TGTGCCAGCAGCCCTAGCTCCTACAATGAGCAGTTCTTC. Protein product: CASSPSSYNEQFF.

The V call is TRBV6-1, the J call TRBJ2-7, with 11 bases identical to TRBD2. Trimming at V came to 2 bases and at J to 2 bases, leaving 2 bases not matched to a gene. The CDR3 extends over 15 amino acids. Germline lookup yields CDR1 MNHNS and CDR2 SASEGT. The chain's CDR3 is CASSESSGGAYEQYV. CDR3 coding DNA: TGTGCCAGCAGTGAAAGTAGCGGGGGGGCCTACGAGCAGTACGTC.

The chain uses TRBV9 and TRBJ2-5; 11 bases align to TRBD2. Germline V CDR1 and CDR2: SGDLS, YYNGEE. The CDR3 is 17 residues long. The V gene end was trimmed by 0 bases and the J gene end by 1 base; junction bases not matched to a gene: 5. The DNA of the CDR3 is TGTGCCAGCAGCGTAGCTCCTAGCGGGGGGTCCCAAGAGACCCAGTACTTC. It specifies CASSVAPSGGSQETQYF.

V usage is TRBV19 and J usage is TRBJ1-2, with TRBD1 as a possible D gene (5 bases). The germline gives CDR1 LNHDA, CDR2 SQIVND (reference sequence). V was shortened by 10 bases and J by 3 bases, with 18 bases between the two germline ends. CDR3 length: 14 amino acids. CDR3 sequence (DNA): TGTGCCACTGGGTGGGGCAGGTCAGACTATGGCTACACCTTC. Its protein product is CATGWGRSDYGYTF. Combining the CDR3 with reference TRBV19 and TRBJ1-2 gives the whole variable domain DGGITQSPKYLFRKEGQNVTLSCEQNLNHDAMYWYRQDPGQGLRLIYYSQIVNDFQKGDIAEGYSVSREKKESFPLTVTSAQKNPTAFYLCATGWGRSDYGYTFGSGTRLTVV.

This chain joins TRBV29-1 and TRBJ1-1, with TRBD1 matching 7 bases. The CDR3 runs to 12 residues. V was pared by 7 bases and J by 4 bases, with 6 bases of the junction left unmatched. The germline V gene encodes CDR1 SQVTM and CDR2 ANQGSEA. This chain's CDR3 is CSGQGFGTEAFF. DNA for the CDR3: TGCAGCGGACAGGGATTTGGCACTGAAGCTTTCTTT.

The chain carries TRBV19 and TRBJ1-4; D not certain. V lost 2 bases to trimming and J lost 8 bases, with 3 bases between them. The CDR3 covers 11 residues. Germline lookup yields CDR1 LNHDA and CDR2 SQIVND (reference sequence). The CDR3 is CASSIREKLFF. CDR3 nucleotides: TGTGCCAGTAGTATACGCGAAAAACTGTTTTTT.

This chain uses TRBV6-5 with TRBJ2-2; 11 nucleotides line up with TRBD2. J gave up 6 bases and V 9 bases, and 3 bases lay outside the gene matches. This CDR3 spans 13 amino acids. The germline V gene has CDR1 MNHEY and CDR2 SVGAGI. In DNA, the CDR3 is TGTGCCAGTAGCGGGGGGGCCGCCGGGGAGCTGTTTTTT. Encoded protein: CASSGGAAGELFF.

The chain recombines TRBV4-1 with TRBJ1-6, with D unresolved. With 4 bases removed from V and 4 bases from J, the gap between germline ends came to 14 bases. The germline CDR1 and CDR2 sequences are MGHRA and YSYEKL. CDR3 length equals 16 residues. The CDR3 region is CASSPRTDLYNSPLHF. CDR3 DNA: TGCGCCAGCAGCCCGCGGACTGACCTTTATAATTCACCCCTCCACTTT.

The genes are TRBV2 and TRBJ1-6, with 7 bases fitting TRBD1. The CDR3 runs 14 residues. V dropped 5 bases and J dropped 6; count of bases not matched to a gene: 4. CDR1 is SNHLY and CDR2 is FYNNEI in the germline V gene. The CDR3 is CASSYRGGNSPLHF. CDR3 sequence (DNA): TGTGCCAGCAGTTACAGGGGTGGTAATTCACCCCTCCACTTT.